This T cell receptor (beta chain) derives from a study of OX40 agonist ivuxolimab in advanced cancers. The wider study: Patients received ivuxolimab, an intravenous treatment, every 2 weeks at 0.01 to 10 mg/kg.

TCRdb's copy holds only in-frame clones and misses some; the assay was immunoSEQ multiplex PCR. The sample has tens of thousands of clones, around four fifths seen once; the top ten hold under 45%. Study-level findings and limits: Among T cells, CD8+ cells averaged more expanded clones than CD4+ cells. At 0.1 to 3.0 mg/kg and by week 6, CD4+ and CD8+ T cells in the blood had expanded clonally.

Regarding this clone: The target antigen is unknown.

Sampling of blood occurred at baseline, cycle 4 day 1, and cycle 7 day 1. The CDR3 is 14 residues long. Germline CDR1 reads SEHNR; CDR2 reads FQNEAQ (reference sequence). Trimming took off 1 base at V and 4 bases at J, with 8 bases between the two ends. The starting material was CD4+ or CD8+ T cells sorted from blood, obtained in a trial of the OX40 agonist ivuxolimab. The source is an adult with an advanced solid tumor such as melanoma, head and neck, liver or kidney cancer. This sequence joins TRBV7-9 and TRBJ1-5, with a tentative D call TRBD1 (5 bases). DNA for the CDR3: TGTGCCAGCAGCTTAGGGGGGGGGAATCAGCCCCAGCATTTT. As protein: CASSLGGGNQPQHF.